Below, 28 T cell receptor beta chains from the same sample are listed, as sequenced in a study of tumor-infiltrating lymphocytes in primary liver carcinoma. Starting from approximately 470 ng of total RNA, TCR beta cDNA was produced with a primer in the constant region. Amplification in three nested multiplex PCR rounds with slightly modified ARM-PCR gave rise to TCR beta libraries. It was with TRBV1-TRBV30 forward primers and a C-beta reverse primer that the first two PCR rounds were run, at roughly 11 cycles each. TCRdb re-called the multiplex PCR reads through MiXCR, storing one row per CDR3 protein. The table lists roughly 330,000 distinct CDR3 sequences, 65% of them singletons. Blood RNA was derived from unsorted whole blood, and germline DNA was extracted too. The sequencing input was peripheral blood. These receptors were taken from a man between 40 and 49 years old with primary liver carcinoma and hepatitis B virus infection.

Comment on this clonotype: Germline and junction disagree at one end, which may indicate a read error. The rearrangement links TRBV6-1 to TRBJ2-3, with 10 positions matching TRBD2. The CDR3 covers 17 residues. Germline values: CDR1 MNHNS, CDR2 SASEGT. The CDR3 here is CASSQGGASGGTDTRYF. The DNA for the CDR3 is TGCGCCAGCAGCCAAGGGGGGGCTAGCGGGGGCACAGATACGCGGTATTTT.

With regard to this clonotype: A junction end diverges from the germline sequence, so it may reflect a read error. This chain links TRBV5-6 with TRBJ2-1; tentative D call: TRBD2 (5 bases). The CDR3 length is 13 residues. CDR1 is SGHDT, CDR2 YYEEEE, per germline. CDR3 nucleotides: TGTGTCAGCAGCTTGGAGGCAGGCAATAAGCAGTTCTTC. Translating gives CVSSLEAGNKQFF.

This clonotype turned up a few times. The chain is built from TRBV6-1 and TRBJ2-7; 12 bases are shared with TRBD1. Germline CDR1 MNHNS, CDR2 SASEGT. This CDR3 region has 15 residues. V shed 2 bases, J shed 7 bases, and the junction held 6 bases outside the gene matches. CDR3 loop: CASSELGQGAREQYF. The CDR3 bases are TGTGCCAGCAGTGAATTGGGACAGGGGGCGCGGGAGCAGTACTTC.

Concerning this clonotype itself: This may be a read error, as it is one base from a much larger clone. V and J are TRBV6-1 and TRBJ1-2; D is unclear. The CDR3 extends over 13 amino acids. Germline CDR1 reads MNHNS; CDR2 reads SASEGT. CDR3 protein: CASSDTFNYGCTF. The CDR3 DNA is TGTGCCAGCAGTGACACATTTAACTATGGCTGCACCTTC.

Only a few counts were recorded for this clonotype. This sequence joins TRBV30 and TRBJ2-2; D is ambiguous. The germline CDR1 and CDR2 sequences are GTSNPN and SVGIG (reference sequence). This CDR3 is built from 13 residues. V dropped 3 bases and J dropped 0 bases, with 5 bases sitting between them. CDR3 bases: TGTGCCTGGAGCGATACGAACACCGGGGAGCTGTTTTTT. Protein: CAWSDTNTGELFF.

This clonotype was observed a few times. The rearrangement links TRBV7-2 to TRBJ2-1; 8 bases fit TRBD2. Unmatched junction bases numbered 5, after V lost 2 bases and J lost 5 bases. CDR1 SGHTA and CDR2 FQGNSA come from the germline V gene. The CDR3 covers 15 residues. In nucleotides, the CDR3 is TGTGCCAGCAGCTTATGGACTAGCACCGACAATGAGCAGTTCTTC. It yields the protein CASSLWTSTDNEQFF.

This clonotype was picked up one time. An end of the junction does not agree with germline; a read error may underlie this. The chain uses TRBV11-2 and TRBJ2-7; no clear D. This CDR3 has 16 residues. The germline gives CDR1 SGHAT, CDR2 FQNNGV. CDR3 sequence reads: CASSLDLPEVGYEQYF. CDR3 in DNA: TGTGCCAGCAGCTTAGATCTTCCCGAGGTTGGTTACGAGCAGTATTTC.

In its sample, this clonotype was seen many times. CDR3 loop: CASSYPTGVGEKLFF. CDR3 nucleotides: TGTGCCAGCAGTTACCCGACAGGGGTGGGGGAAAAACTGTTTTTT. This rearrangement joins TRBV6-6 to TRBJ1-4, with 8 bases fitting TRBD1. V trimming: 2 bases; J trimming: 8 bases; junction bases outside the gene matches: 7. The germline V gene encodes CDR1 MNHNY and CDR2 SVGAGI (reference sequence). The CDR3 runs 15 residues.

The chain combines TRBV10-3 with TRBJ2-1; 9 bases agree with TRBD2. The CDR3 length is 17 residues. Germline values: CDR1 ENHRY, CDR2 SYGVKD. V dropped 0 bases and J dropped 0; count of bases not matched to a gene: 3. In DNA, the CDR3 is TGTGCCATCAGTGAGTCTGGTAGCGGGAGCTCCTACAATGAGCAGTTCTTC. Amino acid sequence: CAISESGSGSSYNEQFF.

This clonotype was found many times. The rearrangement joins TRBV6-5 to TRBJ1-5, with D hard to call. Germline V gene sequence: CDR1 MNHEY, CDR2 SVGAGI. The CDR3 runs to 13 residues. The V end was cut by 7 bases, the J end by 6 bases, with 13 bases between. For the CDR3, the DNA is TGTGCCAGCACCGAGTTGTTGGGTCAGCCCCAGCATTTT. Translation: CASTELLGQPQHF.

Notes on this clonotype: The junction departs from the called germline gene at one end, perhaps through a read error. The genes are TRBV11-2 and TRBJ2-5; D tentatively reads TRBD1 or TRBD2 (5 bases each). Germline CDR1 reads SGHAT; CDR2 reads FQNNGV. The CDR3 is 16 amino acids. The CDR3 sequence: CASSSEGWRSQENQYF. The CDR3 DNA reads TGTGCCAGCAGCTCCGAGGGGTGGCGGAGCCAAGAGAACCAGTACTTC.

Comment on this clonotype: An end of the junction does not agree with germline; a read error may underlie this. This chain joins TRBV4-2 and TRBJ2-3; the D gene is possibly TRBD2 (5 bases). There are 16 residues in the CDR3. The germline gives CDR1 LGHNA, CDR2 YNFKEQ. The DNA of the CDR3 is TGTGCTAGCAGCCAAGATGTGGACTCTCGGACAGATACGCAGTATTTT. Translating it yields CASSQDVDSRTDTQYF.

This chain uses TRBV19 with TRBJ2-2; 9 bases align to TRBD2. CDR1 is LNHDA, CDR2 SQIVND, per germline (reference sequence). Germline trimming cut 6 bases from V and 7 bases from J; bases unmatched to any gene: 12. This CDR3 is 16 amino acids long. The CDR3 DNA is TGTGCCAGTAGCCCCACCCATAGCGGGAGAGTCGGGGAGCTGTTTTTT. This encodes CASSPTHSGRVGELFF.

The CDR3 is CASSSGPLYNEQFF. CDR3 sequence (DNA): TGTGCCAGTAGTTCCGGCCCATTGTACAATGAGCAGTTCTTC. The chain joins TRBV19 to TRBJ2-1; D ambiguous. The germline V gene has CDR1 LNHDA and CDR2 SQIVND (reference sequence). The CDR3 spans 14 residues. V was shortened by 5 bases and J by 4 bases, with 12 bases between the two germline ends.

This clonotype was counted once. The junction differs from germline at one of its ends, possibly a read error. The chain combines TRBV30 with TRBJ1-1; 7 bases line up with TRBD1. CDR1 and CDR2 (germline): GTSNPN, SVGIG (reference sequence). The CDR3 is made up of 14 amino acids. Written as DNA, the CDR3 is TGTGCCCGGAGCGCCGGGACAGCTAACACTGAAGCTTTCTTT. Translation gives CARSAGTANTEAFF. Drawing the rest from reference TRBV30 and TRBJ1-1, the complete variable domain is SQTIHQWPATLVQPVGSPLSLECTVEGTSNPNLYWYRQAAGRGLQLLFYSVGIGQISSEVPQNLSASRPQDRQFILSSKKLLLSDSGFYLCARSAGTANTEAFFGQGTRLTVV.

On this clonotype itself: A junction boundary mismatches the germline segment, possibly from a read error. The chain carries TRBV11-2 and TRBJ2-2; D assignment may be TRBD1 or TRBD2 (5 bases each). Germline lookup yields CDR1 SGHAT and CDR2 FQNNGV. This CDR3 has 17 residues. DNA for the CDR3: TGTGCCAGCAGCTTATCGGTGGTTAGGGGAGCACCGGGTGAGCTGTCTTTT. Amino acid sequence: CASSLSVVRGAPGELSF.

J is TRBJ2-2 and V is TRBV28; TRBD2 matches 7 bases. CDR1 and CDR2 from the germline V gene are MDHEN and SYDVKM. The CDR3 covers 15 residues. The ends lost 6 bases at V and 1 base at J; junction bases unmatched: 5. The CDR3 here is CASSSTGGNTGELFF. The CDR3 nucleotides read TGTGCCAGCAGCTCGACGGGGGGGAACACCGGGGAGCTGTTTTTT. Combining the CDR3 with reference TRBV28 and TRBJ2-2 gives the whole variable domain DVKVTQSSRYLVKRTGEKVFLECVQDMDHENMFWYRQDPGLGLRLIYFSYDVKMKEKGDIPEGYSVSREKKERFSLILESASTNQTSMYLCASSSTGGNTGELFFGEGSRLTVL.

Turning to this clonotype: This sequence may be a read error, since a much larger clone differs from it by one base. This chain uses TRBV6-5 with TRBJ2-1, with 12 bases lining up with TRBD2. The CDR3 is 13 amino acids. Germline CDR1 reads MNHEY; CDR2 reads SVGAGI. Trimming took 7 bases from V and 8 from J; bases not matched to a gene: 3. Here the CDR3 reads CASTASGRDEQFF. The DNA of the CDR3 is TGTGCCAGCACAGCTAGCGGGAGGGATGAGCAGTTCTTC.

This clonotype was counted a few times. The rearrangement joins TRBV4-1 to TRBJ2-1; 9 bases map to TRBD2. Losses at the gene ends were 4 bases for V and 5 bases for J; bases not matched to a gene: 12. Germline assignment: CDR1 MGHRA and CDR2 YSYEKL. The CDR3 runs 17 residues. CDR3 in DNA: TGCGCCAGCAGCCCCGCCGTTCCTAGCGGGGTAAACAATGAGCAGTTCTTC. It encodes CASSPAVPSGVNNEQFF.

The V gene is TRBV19, the J gene TRBJ1-5; D remains unclear. CDR1 is LNHDA and CDR2 is SQIVND in the germline V gene (reference sequence). This CDR3 contains 16 residues. V lost 1 base, J lost 7 bases, and 17 bases lay in between. The CDR3 reads CASSIGPTPTRQPQHF. For the CDR3, the DNA is TGTGCCAGTAGTATAGGCCCCACGCCCACGCGGCAGCCCCAGCATTTT.

As to this clonotype: A junction boundary mismatches the germline segment, possibly from a read error. This chain connects TRBV11-2 to TRBJ2-7, with 7 bases matching TRBD2. The CDR3 spans 15 residues. Germline values: CDR1 SGHAT, CDR2 FQNNGV. CDR3 sequence: CASSLEGLYSYDQYF. The DNA for the CDR3 is TGTGCCAGCAGCCTGGAGGGACTATACTCCTACGATCAGTACTTT.

This clonotype appeared many times. This sequence joins TRBV6-5 and TRBJ1-6, with a weak D call TRBD1 (5 bases). Germline V lookup: CDR1 MNHEY, CDR2 SVGAGI. This CDR3 comprises 16 residues. V was shortened by 0 bases and J by 7 bases, with 13 bases between the two germline ends. Written as DNA, the CDR3 is TGTGCCAGCAGTTACTCGATTGGGGCCTCAAATTCACCCCTCCACTTT. Translation gives CASSYSIGASNSPLHF.

Note on this clonotype: The junction does not match germline at one end; this may be a read error. This chain joins TRBV5-4 and TRBJ2-7, with 7 bases lining up with TRBD1. This CDR3 is built from 16 residues. Germline V lookup: CDR1 SGHNT, CDR2 YYREEE (reference sequence). CDR3 in amino acids: CVSSLMDDRDNYEQYF. The CDR3 region has the DNA TGTGTCAGCAGCTTGATGGATGACAGGGACAACTACGAGCAGTACTTC. Based on the CDR3 plus reference TRBV5-4 and TRBJ2-7, the full variable domain is ETGVTQSPTHLIKTRGQQVTLRCSSQSGHNTVSWYQQALGQGPQFIFQYYREEENGRGNFPPRFSGLQFPNYSSELNVNALELDDSALYLCVSSLMDDRDNYEQYFGPGTRLTVT.

In this sample, this clonotype turned up once. The chain employs TRBV4-3 and TRBJ2-7, with TRBD1 matching over 9 bases. V lost 0 bases to trimming and J lost 4 bases; unmatched junction nucleotides: 7. CDR1 LGHNA and CDR2 YSLEER come from the germline V gene. CDR3 length: 16 amino acids. CDR3 DNA: TGCGCCAGCAGCCAAGATAGGACAGGGGCCCGTTACGAGCAGTACTTC. This translates into CASSQDRTGARYEQYF.

This clonotype appeared a few times. This chain uses TRBV12-3 or TRBV12-4 with TRBJ1-1; 8 bases fit TRBD1. V was pared by 6 bases and J by 8 bases, with 5 bases of the junction left unmatched. This CDR3 contains 12 residues. The CDR3: CASRAAGGEAFF. The CDR3 DNA reads as TGTGCCAGCAGGGCCGCAGGGGGCGAAGCTTTCTTT.

The chain joins TRBV5-5 to TRBJ2-3, with D tentatively TRBD1 or TRBD2 (5 bases each). Germline CDR1 SGHKS, CDR2 YYEKEE (reference sequence). V shed 5 bases and J shed 4 bases, with 17 bases lying between them. CDR3 length: 15 amino acids. The CDR3 coding sequence is TGTGCCAGCAGGGACACAAGCGGCAGCGCAGATACGCAGTATTTT. This encodes CASRDTSGSADTQYF.

As to this clonotype: The junction and the germline gene differ at one end; a read error may be behind it. The chain recombines TRBV2 with TRBJ2-2; TRBD2 aligns across 9 bases. CDR1 is SNHLY, CDR2 FYNNEI, per germline. This CDR3 comprises 14 residues. CDR3 amino acids: CTSRTSVAAGELFF. The CDR3 nucleotides are TGTACCAGTCGGACTAGCGTGGCAGCCGGGGAGCTGTTTTTT.

The chain employs TRBV11-2 and TRBJ2-3, with 10 bases matching TRBD2. The CDR3 consists of 17 residues. CDR1 and CDR2 (germline): SGHAT, FQNNGV. The J segment lost 10 bases and the V segment lost 3 bases, leaving 16 bases of the junction unmatched. The CDR3, as DNA: TGTGCCAGCAGCTTCACTAGCGGGAATCCTAGCACAGGTGCGCAGTATTTT. It codes for CASSFTSGNPSTGAQYF.